The source of this TCR beta chain is a study of blood T cell repertoires in COVID-19. Study summary: The United States, Italy and Spain were the sources of the acute and convalescent COVID-19 samples. T cells, B-cell-depleted T cells, or PBMCs provided the cDNA or gDNA that served as material.

The CDR3 runs to 12 residues. Germline CDR1 reads MNHEY; CDR2 reads SVGAGI. Trimming left V 6 bases short and J 4 bases short, with 9 bases between. This clone was observed a handful of times. The table came from immunoSEQ multiplex PCR; TCRdb's copy has only in-frame clones and leaves some out. The sample includes 350,000 to 400,000 clones, 80% to 90% of them seen just once. Each participant's cohort was designated according to participant-reported clinical history. Resolution of symptoms, clearance, or two negative PCRs was present in recovered Cohort 3 donors. This TCR came from a man aged 18 to 30 who had recovered from COVID-19. V gene TRBV6-5 combines with J gene TRBJ1-2; a possible D gene is TRBD1 (6 bases). The specimen sequenced was PBMCs or T cells enriched from blood (not recorded which). In DNA form, the CDR3 reads TGTGCCAGCAGGCAGACAGGCTATGGCTACACCTTC. Its translation: CASRQTGYGYTF.